This record covers a single TCR beta chain. Its antigen is not identified. These data are taken from a study of identical twins. Study observations and caveats: It was possible that invariant MAIT and iNKT cells partly confounded the zero-insertion analyses. Beta clonotypes that were abundant in cord blood contained fewer insertions, a pattern absent from memory repertoires.

CDR1 and CDR2 from the germline V gene are LGHNA and YNFKEQ. This CDR3 region has 16 residues. Trimming removed 4 bases from V and 2 bases from J, with 16 bases in between. TCRdb used MiXCR to reprocess the 5' RACE reads, holding one entry per CDR3 protein. The data show around 1.7 million distinct CDR3 sequences, about 32% seen once. V is TRBV4-2 and J is TRBJ2-3; a weak D match, TRBD2 (6 bases). The receptor's source is a newborn girl in good health. The source material was cord blood. The CDR3 DNA sequence: TGTGCCAGCAGCCCCGGTGGGGGGTTACTCACAGATACGCAGTATTTT. Amino acids: CASSPGGGLLTDTQYF.